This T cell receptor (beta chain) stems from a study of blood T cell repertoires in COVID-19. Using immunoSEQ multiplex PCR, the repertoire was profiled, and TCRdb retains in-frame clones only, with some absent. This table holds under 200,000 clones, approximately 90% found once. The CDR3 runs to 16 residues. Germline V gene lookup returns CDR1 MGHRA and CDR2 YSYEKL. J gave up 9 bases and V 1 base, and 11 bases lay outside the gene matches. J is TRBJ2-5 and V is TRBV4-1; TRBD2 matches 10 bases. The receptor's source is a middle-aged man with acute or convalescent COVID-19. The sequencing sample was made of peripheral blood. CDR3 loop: CASSQVASGGDGAQYF. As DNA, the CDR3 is TGCGCCAGCAGCCAAGTGGCTAGCGGGGGAGACGGGGCCCAGTACTTC.